These T cell receptor beta chains were read from a single sample in a study of somatic mutations in cytotoxic T cells in rheumatoid arthritis. The repertoire was sequenced with immunoSEQ multiplex PCR; TCRdb's copy has only in-frame clones and lacks some. The sample holds about 15,000 clones; approximately 80% are singletons and the top ten take 15% to 20%. Input material: CD8+ T cells sorted from blood. Receptors were obtained from an adult with rheumatoid arthritis. CDR3s include the opening cysteine and the closing phenylalanine or tryptophan. The D gene is left open where the match is weak. Size tells how often a clone was seen (once, few, many) or the class of an expanded clone, and some rows leave it out.

abundance	v_gene	len	d_gene	j_gene	CDR3nt	CDR3aa
-	TRBV19	10	-	TRBJ2-5	TGTGCCAGTAGCGGGGAGACCCAGTACTTC	CASSGETQYF
-	TRBV7-2	15	TRBD1	TRBJ1-6	TGTGCCAGCAGCTTCGACAGGGTAGGAGATTCACCCCTCCACTTT	CASSFDRVGDSPLHF
-	TRBV14	11	-	TRBJ2-7	TGTGCCAGCAGCCTGTCCGACGAGCAGTACTTC	CASSLSDEQYF
few	TRBV2	15	-	TRBJ2-7	TGTGCCAGCAGTGAAGCATGGCTCTCGACGGGGGAGCAGTACTTC	CASSEAWLSTGEQYF
-	TRBV23-1	10	-	TRBJ2-2	TGCGCCAGCAACACCGGGGAGCTGTTTTTT	CASNTGELFF
-	TRBV6-6	12	-	TRBJ2-5	TGTGCCAGCGGGCCTGCGAGTGAGACCCAGTACTTC	CASGPASETQYF
-	TRBV7-9	15	TRBD2	TRBJ2-2	TGTGCCAGCAGCCCTCGGGGGGGGCAAACCGGGGAGCTGTTTTTT	CASSPRGGQTGELFF
-	TRBV7-9	15	TRBD2	TRBJ2-1	TGTGCCAGCAGTTCAGATAGCGGGGGGACCGATGAGCAGTTCTTC	CASSSDSGGTDEQFF
-	TRBV6-1	14	-	TRBJ2-7	TGTGCCAGCAGTGAAGCCGCGGGGCTCTTTGAGCAGTACTTC	CASSEAAGLFEQYF
-	TRBV7-6	15	TRBD1	TRBJ2-2	TGTGCCAGCAGCCCCTGGACAGGGAACACCGGGGAGCTGTTTTTT	CASSPWTGNTGELFF
once	TRBV27	14	-	TRBJ2-4	TGTGCCAGCAGCCCTTCGTACCTAAGGGACATTCAGTACTTC	CASSPSYLRDIQYF
-	TRBV4-1	14	-	TRBJ2-7	TGCGCCAGCAGCTTTGGGGGCCCGGACTACGAGCAGTACTTC	CASSFGGPDYEQYF
-	TRBV11-2	14	-	TRBJ1-2	TGTGCCAGCAGCTTAGACGTGGGGGACTATGGCTACACCTTC	CASSLDVGDYGYTF
-	TRBV10-3	14	TRBD2	TRBJ2-1	TGTGCCATCAGTGGTGGGGGGGAGTACAATGAGCAGTTCTTC	CAISGGGEYNEQFF
-	TRBV5-6	16	-	TRBJ1-2	TGTGCCAGCAGCCGAAGTGTGGGGGCGCGGGGATCTGGCTACACCTTC	CASSRSVGARGSGYTF
-	TRBV13	17	TRBD1	TRBJ1-2	TGTGCCAGCAGCTTAGGCCTGGGCCAGGGGGGGGACTATGGCTACACCTTC	CASSLGLGQGGDYGYTF
-	TRBV4-1	15	TRBD1	TRBJ2-3	TGCGCCAGCAGCCAGCAGGGGGACGGCACAGATACGCAGTATTTT	CASSQQGDGTDTQYF